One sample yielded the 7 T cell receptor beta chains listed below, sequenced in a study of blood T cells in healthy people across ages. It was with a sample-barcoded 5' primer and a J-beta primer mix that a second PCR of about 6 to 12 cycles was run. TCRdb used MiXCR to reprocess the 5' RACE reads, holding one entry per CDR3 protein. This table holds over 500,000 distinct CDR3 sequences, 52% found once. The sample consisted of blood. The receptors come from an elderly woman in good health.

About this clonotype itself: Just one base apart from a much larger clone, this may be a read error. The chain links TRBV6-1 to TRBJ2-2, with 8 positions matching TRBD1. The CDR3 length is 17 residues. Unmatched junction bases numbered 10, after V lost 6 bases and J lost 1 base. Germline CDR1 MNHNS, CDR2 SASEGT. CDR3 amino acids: CASRFGWTGMNTGELFF. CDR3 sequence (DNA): TGTGCCAGCAGGTTCGGGTGGACAGGGATGAACACCGGGGAGCTGTTTTTT.

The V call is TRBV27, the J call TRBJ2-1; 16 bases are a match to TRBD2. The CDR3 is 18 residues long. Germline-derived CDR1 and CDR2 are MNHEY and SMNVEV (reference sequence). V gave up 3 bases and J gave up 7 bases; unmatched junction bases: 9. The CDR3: CASSFIGTSGGASNEQFF. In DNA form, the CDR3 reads TGTGCCAGCAGTTTCATCGGGACTAGCGGGGGGGCTAGTAATGAGCAGTTCTTC.

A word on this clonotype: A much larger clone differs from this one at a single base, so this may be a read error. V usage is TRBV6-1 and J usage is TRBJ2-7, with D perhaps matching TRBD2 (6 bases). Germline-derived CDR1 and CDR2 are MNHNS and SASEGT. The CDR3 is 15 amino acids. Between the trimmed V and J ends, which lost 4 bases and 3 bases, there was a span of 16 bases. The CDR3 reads CASSALPGLNYEQYF. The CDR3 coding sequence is TGTGCCAGCAGTGCGCTTCCGGGACTCAACTACGAGCAGTACTTC.

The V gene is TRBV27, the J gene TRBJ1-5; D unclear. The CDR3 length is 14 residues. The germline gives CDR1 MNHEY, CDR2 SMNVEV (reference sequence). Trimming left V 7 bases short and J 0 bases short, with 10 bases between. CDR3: CASNPGISNQPQHF. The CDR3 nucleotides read TGTGCCAGCAACCCAGGAATTAGCAATCAGCCCCAGCATTTT.

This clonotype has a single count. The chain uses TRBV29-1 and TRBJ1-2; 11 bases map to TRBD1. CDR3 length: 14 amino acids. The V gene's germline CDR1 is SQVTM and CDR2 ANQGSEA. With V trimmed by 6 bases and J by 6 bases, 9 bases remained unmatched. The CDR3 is CSVDIGQGANGYTF. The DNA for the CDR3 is TGCAGCGTGGACATCGGACAGGGGGCAAATGGCTACACCTTC.

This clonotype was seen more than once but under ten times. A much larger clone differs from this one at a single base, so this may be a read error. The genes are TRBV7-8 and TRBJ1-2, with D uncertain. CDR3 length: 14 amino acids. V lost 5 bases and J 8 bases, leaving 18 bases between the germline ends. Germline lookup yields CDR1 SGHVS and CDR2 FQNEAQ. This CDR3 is CASSAAAAKVGYTF. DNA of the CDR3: TGTGCCAGCAGCGCCGCGGCAGCTAAGGTGGGCTACACCTTC.

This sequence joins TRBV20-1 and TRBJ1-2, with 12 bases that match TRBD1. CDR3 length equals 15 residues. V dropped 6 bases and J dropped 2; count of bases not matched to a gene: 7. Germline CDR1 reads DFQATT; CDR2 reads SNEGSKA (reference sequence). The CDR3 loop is CSARGTGGLNYGYTF. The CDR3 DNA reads TGCAGTGCCCGAGGGACAGGGGGCTTAAACTATGGCTACACCTTC.